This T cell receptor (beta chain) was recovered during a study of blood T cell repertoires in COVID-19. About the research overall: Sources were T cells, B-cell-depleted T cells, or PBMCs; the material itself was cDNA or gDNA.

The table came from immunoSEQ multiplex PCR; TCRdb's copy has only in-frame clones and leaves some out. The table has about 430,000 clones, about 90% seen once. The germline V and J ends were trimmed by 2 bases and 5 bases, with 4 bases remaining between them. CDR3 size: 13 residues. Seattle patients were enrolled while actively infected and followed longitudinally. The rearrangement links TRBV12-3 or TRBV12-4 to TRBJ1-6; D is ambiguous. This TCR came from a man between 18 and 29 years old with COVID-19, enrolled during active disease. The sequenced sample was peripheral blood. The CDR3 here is CASSLTDNSPLHF. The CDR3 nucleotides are TGTGCCAGCAGTTTAACGGATAATTCACCCCTCCACTTT.